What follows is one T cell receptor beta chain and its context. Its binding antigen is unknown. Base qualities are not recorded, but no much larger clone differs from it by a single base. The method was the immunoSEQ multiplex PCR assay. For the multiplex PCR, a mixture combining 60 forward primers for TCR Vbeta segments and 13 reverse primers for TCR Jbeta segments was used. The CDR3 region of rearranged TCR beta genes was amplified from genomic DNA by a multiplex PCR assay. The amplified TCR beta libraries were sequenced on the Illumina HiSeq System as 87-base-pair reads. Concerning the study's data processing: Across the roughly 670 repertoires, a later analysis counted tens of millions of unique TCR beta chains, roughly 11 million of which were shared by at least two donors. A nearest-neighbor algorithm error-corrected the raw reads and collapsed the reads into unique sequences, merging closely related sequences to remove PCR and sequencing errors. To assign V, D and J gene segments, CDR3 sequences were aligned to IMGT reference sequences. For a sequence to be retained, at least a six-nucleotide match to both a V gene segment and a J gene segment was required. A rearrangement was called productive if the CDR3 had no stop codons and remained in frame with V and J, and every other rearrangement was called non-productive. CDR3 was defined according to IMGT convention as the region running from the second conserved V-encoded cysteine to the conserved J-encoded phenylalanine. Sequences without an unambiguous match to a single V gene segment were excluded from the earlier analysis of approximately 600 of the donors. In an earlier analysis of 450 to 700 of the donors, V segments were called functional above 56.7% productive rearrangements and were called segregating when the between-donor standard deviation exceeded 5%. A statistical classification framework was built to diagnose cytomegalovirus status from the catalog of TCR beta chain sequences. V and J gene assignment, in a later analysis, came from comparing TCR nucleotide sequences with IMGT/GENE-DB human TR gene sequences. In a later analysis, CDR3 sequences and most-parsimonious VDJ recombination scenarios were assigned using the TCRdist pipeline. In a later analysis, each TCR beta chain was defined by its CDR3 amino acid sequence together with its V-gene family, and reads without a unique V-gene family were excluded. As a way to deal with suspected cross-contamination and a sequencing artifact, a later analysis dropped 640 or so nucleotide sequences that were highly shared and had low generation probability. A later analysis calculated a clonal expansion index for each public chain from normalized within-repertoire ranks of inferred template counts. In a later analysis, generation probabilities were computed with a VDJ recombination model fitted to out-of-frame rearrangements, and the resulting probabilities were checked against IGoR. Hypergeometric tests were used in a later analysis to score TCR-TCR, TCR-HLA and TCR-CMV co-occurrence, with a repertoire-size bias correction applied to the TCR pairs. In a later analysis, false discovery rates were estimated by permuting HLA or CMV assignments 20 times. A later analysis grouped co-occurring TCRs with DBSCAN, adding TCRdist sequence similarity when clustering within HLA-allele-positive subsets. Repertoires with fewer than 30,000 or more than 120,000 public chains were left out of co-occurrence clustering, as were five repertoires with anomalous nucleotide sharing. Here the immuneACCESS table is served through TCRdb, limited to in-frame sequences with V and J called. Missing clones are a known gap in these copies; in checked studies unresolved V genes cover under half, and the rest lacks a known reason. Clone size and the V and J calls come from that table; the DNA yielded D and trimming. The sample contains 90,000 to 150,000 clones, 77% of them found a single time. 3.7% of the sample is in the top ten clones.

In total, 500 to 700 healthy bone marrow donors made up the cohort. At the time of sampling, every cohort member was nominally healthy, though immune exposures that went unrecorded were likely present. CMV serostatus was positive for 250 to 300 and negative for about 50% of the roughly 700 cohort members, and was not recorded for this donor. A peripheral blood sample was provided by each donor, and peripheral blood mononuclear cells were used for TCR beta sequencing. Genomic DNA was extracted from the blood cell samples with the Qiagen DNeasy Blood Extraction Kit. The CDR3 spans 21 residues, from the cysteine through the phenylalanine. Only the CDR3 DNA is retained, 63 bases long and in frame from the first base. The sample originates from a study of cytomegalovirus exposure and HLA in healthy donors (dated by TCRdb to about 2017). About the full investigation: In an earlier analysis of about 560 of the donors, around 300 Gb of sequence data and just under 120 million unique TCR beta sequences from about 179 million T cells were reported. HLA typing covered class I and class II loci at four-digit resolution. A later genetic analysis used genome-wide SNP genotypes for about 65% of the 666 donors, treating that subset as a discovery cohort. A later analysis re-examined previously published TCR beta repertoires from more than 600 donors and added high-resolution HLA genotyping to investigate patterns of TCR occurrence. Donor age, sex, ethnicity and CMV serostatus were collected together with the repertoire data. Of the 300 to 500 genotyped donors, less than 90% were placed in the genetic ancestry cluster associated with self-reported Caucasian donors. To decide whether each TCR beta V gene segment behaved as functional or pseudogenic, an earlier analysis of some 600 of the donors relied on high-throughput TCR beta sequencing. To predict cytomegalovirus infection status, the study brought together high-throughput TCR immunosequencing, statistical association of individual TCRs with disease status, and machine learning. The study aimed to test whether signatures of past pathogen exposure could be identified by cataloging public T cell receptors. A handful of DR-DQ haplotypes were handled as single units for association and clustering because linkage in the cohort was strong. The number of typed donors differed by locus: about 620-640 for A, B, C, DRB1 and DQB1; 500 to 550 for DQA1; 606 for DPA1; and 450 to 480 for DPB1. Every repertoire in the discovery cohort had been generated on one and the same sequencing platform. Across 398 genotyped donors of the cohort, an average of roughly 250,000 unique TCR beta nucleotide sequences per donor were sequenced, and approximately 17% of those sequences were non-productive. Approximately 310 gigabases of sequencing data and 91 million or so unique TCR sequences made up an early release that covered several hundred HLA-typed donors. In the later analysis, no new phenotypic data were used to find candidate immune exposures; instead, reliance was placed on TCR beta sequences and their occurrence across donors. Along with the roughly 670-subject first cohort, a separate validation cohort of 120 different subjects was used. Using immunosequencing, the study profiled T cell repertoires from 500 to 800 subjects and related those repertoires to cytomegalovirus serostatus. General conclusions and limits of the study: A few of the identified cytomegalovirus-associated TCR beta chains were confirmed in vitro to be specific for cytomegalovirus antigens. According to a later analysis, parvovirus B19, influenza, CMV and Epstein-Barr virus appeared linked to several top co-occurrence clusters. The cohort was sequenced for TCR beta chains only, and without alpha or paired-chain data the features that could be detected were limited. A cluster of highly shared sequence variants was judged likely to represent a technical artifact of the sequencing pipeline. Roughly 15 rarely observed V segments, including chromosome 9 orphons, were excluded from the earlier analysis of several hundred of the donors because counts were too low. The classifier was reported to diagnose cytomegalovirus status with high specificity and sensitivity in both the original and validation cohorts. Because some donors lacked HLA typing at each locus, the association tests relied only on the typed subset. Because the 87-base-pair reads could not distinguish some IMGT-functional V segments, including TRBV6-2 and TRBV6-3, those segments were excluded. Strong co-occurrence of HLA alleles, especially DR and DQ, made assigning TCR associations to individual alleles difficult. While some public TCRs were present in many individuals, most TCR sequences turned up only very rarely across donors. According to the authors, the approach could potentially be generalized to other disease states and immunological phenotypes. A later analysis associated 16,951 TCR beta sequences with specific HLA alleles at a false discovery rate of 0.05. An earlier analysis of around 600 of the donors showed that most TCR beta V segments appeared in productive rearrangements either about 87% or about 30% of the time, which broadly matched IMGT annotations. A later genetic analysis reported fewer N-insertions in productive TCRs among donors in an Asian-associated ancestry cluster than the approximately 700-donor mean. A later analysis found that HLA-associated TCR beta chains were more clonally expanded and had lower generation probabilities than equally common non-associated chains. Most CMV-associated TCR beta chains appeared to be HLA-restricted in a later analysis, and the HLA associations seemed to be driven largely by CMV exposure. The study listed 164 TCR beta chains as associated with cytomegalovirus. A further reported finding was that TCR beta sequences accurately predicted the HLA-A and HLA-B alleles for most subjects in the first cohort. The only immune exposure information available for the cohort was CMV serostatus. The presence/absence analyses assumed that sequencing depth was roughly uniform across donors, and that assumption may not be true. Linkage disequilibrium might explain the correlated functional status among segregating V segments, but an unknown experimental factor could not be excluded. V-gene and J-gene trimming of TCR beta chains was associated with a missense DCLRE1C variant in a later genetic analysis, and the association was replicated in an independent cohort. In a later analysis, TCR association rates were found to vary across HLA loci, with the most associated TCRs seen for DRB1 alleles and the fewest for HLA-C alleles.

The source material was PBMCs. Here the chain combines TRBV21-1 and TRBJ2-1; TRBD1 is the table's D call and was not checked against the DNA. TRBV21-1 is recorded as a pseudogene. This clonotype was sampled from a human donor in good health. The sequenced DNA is TGTGCCAGCAGCAAAGCGCTTAGACTCCACCCGGGACAGAGAACCTACAATGAGCAGTTCTTC. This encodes CASSKALRLHPGQRTYNEQFF.